The 19 T cell receptor beta chains listed next were all sequenced from one sample in a study of blood T cells in healthy people across ages. The use of a sample-barcoded 5' primer and a J-beta primer mix characterized a second PCR of about 6 to 11 cycles. MiXCR, applied by TCRdb to the 5' RACE reads, yields one record per CDR3 protein. The data contain 1.5 million to 2 million distinct CDR3 sequences, 49% of them singletons. The material sequenced was blood. The receptors were gathered from a woman aged 40-49 years in good health.

V is TRBV7-9 and J is TRBJ2-3; D possibly corresponds to TRBD1 (5 bases). V lost 6 bases and J lost 5, with 9 bases in between. The V gene's germline CDR1 is SEHNR and CDR2 FQNEAQ (reference sequence). The CDR3 runs to 12 residues. The CDR3 sequence is CASRFTGDTQYF. The CDR3 DNA reads as TGTGCCAGCAGATTTACAGGAGATACGCAGTATTTT.

The chain recombines TRBV7-2 with TRBJ2-5; 8 bases match TRBD1. The CDR3 sequence is 19 residues long. Germline V gives CDR1 SGHTA, CDR2 FQGNSA. Losses at the gene ends were 1 base for V and 5 bases for J; bases not matched to a gene: 18. Here the CDR3 reads CASSLVESVSRGLFETQYF. CDR3 bases: TGTGCCAGCAGCTTAGTCGAATCGGTATCCAGGGGGCTTTTTGAGACCCAGTACTTC.

In its sample, this clonotype was seen a few times. J is TRBJ2-4 and V is TRBV28; 12 positions agree with TRBD1. Germline values: CDR1 MDHEN, CDR2 SYDVKM. Trimming at V came to 6 bases and at J to 4 bases, leaving 10 bases not matched to a gene. The CDR3 is 17 amino acids. The CDR3 coding sequence is TGTGCCAGCAGCTCCCTAAGGGACAGGGGGCAAAAAAACATTCAGTACTTC. It codes for CASSSLRDRGQKNIQYF.

The chain joins TRBV5-1 to TRBJ1-2; perhaps TRBD1 as D (6 bases). The CDR3 consists of 14 residues. Trimming took 0 bases from V and 6 from J, leaving 12 bases between them. The germline gives CDR1 SGHRS, CDR2 YFSETQ. The CDR3 region has the DNA TGCGCCAGCAGCTTGGAGGGACAACTCGATGGCTACACCTTC. Translating it yields CASSLEGQLDGYTF.

CDR3 nucleotides: TGCGCCAGCAGCTTTGGGCAGGGGGCGGATGGCTACACCTTC. It is translated as CASSFGQGADGYTF. The V gene is TRBV5-1, the J gene TRBJ1-2, with 8 positions matching TRBD1. CDR3 size: 14 residues. J lost 6 bases, V lost 2 bases, and 6 bases had no gene match. Germline CDR1 SGHRS, CDR2 YFSETQ. The full variable domain, rest sourced from reference TRBV5-1 and TRBJ1-2, is KAGVTQTPRYLIKTRGQQVTLSCSPISGHRSVSWYQQTPGQGLQFLFEYFSETQRNKGNFPGRFSGRQFSNSRSEMNVSTLELGDSALYLCASSFGQGADGYTFGSGTRLTVV.

The chain joins TRBV28 to TRBJ2-1; TRBD2 matches at 7 bases. V shed 4 bases, J shed 0 bases, and the junction held 9 bases outside the gene matches. The CDR3 runs 17 residues. The germline CDR1 and CDR2 sequences are MDHEN and SYDVKM. The CDR3 nucleotides are TGTGCCAGCAGTTCCCCGGGACTACTAAGCTCCTACAATGAGCAGTTCTTC. This codes for CASSSPGLLSSYNEQFF.

The genes are TRBV28 and TRBJ1-2, with D possibly matching TRBD1 (6 bases). The CDR3 is 14 amino acids. Germline CDR1 MDHEN, CDR2 SYDVKM. Trimming stripped 4 bases from V and 5 bases from J, with 14 bases between. The CDR3 is CASSYPGEGYGYTF. CDR3 nucleotide sequence: TGTGCCAGCAGTTACCCAGGGGAGGGGTATGGCTACACCTTC.

V and J are TRBV7-2 and TRBJ1-2, with D possibly TRBD1 on 6 matching bases. Germline V CDR1 and CDR2: SGHTA, FQGNSA. The CDR3 runs to 12 residues. V was pared by 5 bases and J by 7 bases, with 11 bases between. CDR3 DNA sequence: TGTGCCAGCAGCCCTGAGGGGGTTGGCTACACCTTC. Protein product: CASSPEGVGYTF.

V is TRBV4-3 and J is TRBJ2-3; 9 bases match TRBD2. This CDR3 has 16 residues. The germline V gene encodes CDR1 LGHNA and CDR2 YSLEER. The ends lost 0 bases at V and 4 bases at J; junction bases unmatched: 5. The CDR3 protein is CASSQDKSSGADTQYF. CDR3 in DNA: TGCGCCAGCAGCCAAGATAAATCTAGCGGGGCAGATACGCAGTATTTT.

V and J are TRBV4-3 and TRBJ2-5, with TRBD2 matching over 8 bases. V was clipped by 0 bases and J by 6 bases; unmatched bases: 12. This CDR3 has 17 amino acids. Germline V gives CDR1 LGHNA, CDR2 YSLEER. The DNA of the CDR3 is TGCGCCAGCAGCCAAGATTTACCCAGCGGGGGACTAAAGACCCAGTACTTC. Protein product: CASSQDLPSGGLKTQYF.

This chain links TRBV29-1 with TRBJ2-7; 11 bases agree with TRBD1. The CDR3 spans 11 residues. CDR1 and CDR2 (germline): SQVTM, ANQGSEA. CDR3 DNA: TGCGGGGGACAGGGGGCCTACGAGCAGTACTTC. This sequence encodes CGGQGAYEQYF.

The CDR3 sequence is CASSPGDSSQETQYF. The CDR3 coding sequence is TGTGCCAGCTCACCTGGGGACAGTAGCCAAGAGACCCAGTACTTC. The J gene is TRBJ2-5, the V gene TRBV18; 7 positions agree with TRBD1. This CDR3 has 15 amino acids. J lost 1 base, V lost 3 bases, and 5 bases had no gene match. Per germline, CDR1 KGHSH and CDR2 LQKENI. Together with reference TRBV18 and TRBJ2-5, the CDR3 gives the full variable domain: NAGVMQNPRHLVRRRGQEARLRCSPMKGHSHVYWYRQLPEEGLKFMVYLQKENIIDESGMPKERFSAEFPKEGPSILRIQQVVRGDSAAYFCASSPGDSSQETQYFGPGTRLLVL.

This chain connects TRBV21-1 to TRBJ1-4; TRBD1 was called by the table and not checked on the DNA. TRBV21-1 represents a pseudogene. The CDR3 is 15 residues long. DNA for the CDR3: TGTGCCAGCAGCAAAGGGATGGACATGAGTGAAAAACTGTTTTTT. It specifies CASSKGMDMSEKLFF.

This clonotype showed up just a few times. The J gene is TRBJ2-1, the V gene TRBV7-9; no reliable D call. V was shortened by 8 bases and J by 6 bases, with 11 bases between the two germline ends. Germline V CDR1 and CDR2: SEHNR, FQNEAQ (reference sequence). There are 12 residues in the CDR3. CDR3 in amino acids: CASGWLVNEQFF. The CDR3 nucleotides read TGTGCCAGCGGATGGTTAGTCAATGAGCAGTTCTTC.

This rearrangement joins TRBV4-1 to TRBJ1-6; 8 bases match TRBD1. CDR1 MGHRA and CDR2 YSYEKL come from the germline V gene. V shed 2 bases and J 7 bases; nucleotides not matched to a gene: 4. CDR3 length: 15 residues. The CDR3: CASSQRTGMNSPLHF. As DNA, the CDR3 is TGCGCCAGCAGCCAACGGACAGGGATGAATTCACCCCTCCACTTT.

In its sample, this clonotype was seen a few times. The V call is TRBV6-2 or TRBV6-3, the J call TRBJ2-6; no reliable D call. CDR3 length: 16 residues. Germline assignment: CDR1 MNHEY and CDR2 SVGEGT. V was pared by 0 bases and J by 0 bases, with 6 bases between. The CDR3 nucleotides read TGTGCCAGCAGTTACTCGATGAGCTCTGGGGCCAACGTCCTGACTTTC. It codes for CASSYSMSSGANVLTF.

This clonotype appeared a few times. The chain employs TRBV20-1 and TRBJ2-5; D is possibly TRBD2 (6 bases). The CDR3 loop spans 12 amino acids. V lost 5 bases and J lost 5, with 12 bases in between. Per germline, CDR1 DFQATT and CDR2 SNEGSKA (reference sequence). The CDR3 nucleotides are TGCAGTGCTGGGGAGGTAATGGAGACCCAGTACTTC. It codes for CSAGEVMETQYF.

This rearrangement joins TRBV28 to TRBJ1-2; 9 bases are a match to TRBD1. The CDR3 loop spans 15 amino acids. The germline CDR1 and CDR2 sequences are MDHEN and SYDVKM. Trimming took 8 bases from V and 2 from J; bases not matched to a gene: 9. The CDR3 DNA reads TGTGCCAGCCGGTTCGGGACAGGGTGGAACTATGGCTACACCTTC. This sequence encodes CASRFGTGWNYGYTF.

This sequence joins TRBV6-1 and TRBJ1-2, with TRBD1 identical over 8 bases. The length of the CDR3 is 13 residues. Germline V CDR1 and CDR2: MNHNS, SASEGT. V trimming: 6 bases; J trimming: 8 bases; junction bases outside the gene matches: 8. In DNA form, the CDR3 reads TGTGCCAGCAGAGCCGGACAGGGAGGGGGCTACACCTTC. Amino acid sequence: CASRAGQGGGYTF.